The 31 T cell receptor beta chains listed next were all sequenced from one sample in a study of blood T cells in healthy people across ages. Alongside a J-beta primer mix, a sample-barcoded 5' primer served in a second PCR lasting roughly 7 to 11 cycles. Using its own MiXCR run on the 5' RACE reads, TCRdb lists one record per CDR3 protein. The data show about 1.4 million distinct CDR3 sequences, approximately 59% seen once. Source material: blood. The origin of the receptors is a man aged 18 to 30 in good health.

V and J are TRBV20-1 and TRBJ2-1, with 10 bases fitting TRBD2. The assigned J gene may be wrong: the sequence end matches TRBJ2-7 better. The germline V gene encodes CDR1 DFQATT and CDR2 SNEGSKA (reference sequence). The length of the CDR3 is 14 residues. The CDR3 coding sequence is TGCAGTGCGGATCCTAGCGGGAGTGGAAATGAGCAGTACTTC. This gives the protein CSADPSGSGNEQYF.

The rearrangement links TRBV6-5 to TRBJ1-2, with D possibly TRBD1 on 5 matching bases. V gave up 2 bases and J gave up 2 bases, with 15 bases separating them. This CDR3 is 16 amino acids long. Germline V gene lookup returns CDR1 MNHEY and CDR2 SVGAGI. In nucleotides, the CDR3 is TGTGCCAGCAGTTACGGGAAGGACGGGGGGAACTATGGCTACACCTTC. Translation: CASSYGKDGGNYGYTF.

The chain employs TRBV11-2 and TRBJ1-2; a possible D gene is TRBD1 (5 bases). The V gene lost 4 bases and the J gene lost 8 bases, with 20 bases spanning the gap. Germline V lookup: CDR1 SGHAT, CDR2 FQNNGV. This CDR3 has 15 amino acids. For the CDR3, the DNA is TGTGCCAGCAGCTCCTCCCTTGACGGGGCTATAGGCTACACCTTC. Encoded protein: CASSSSLDGAIGYTF.

J is TRBJ1-1 and V is TRBV12-3 or TRBV12-4; maybe TRBD1 (6 bases). CDR3 length equals 13 residues. The V and J ends lost 6 bases and 3 bases respectively, with 11 bases between them. CDR3 amino acids: CASRPQGYTEAFF. CDR3 in DNA: TGTGCCAGCAGACCTCAGGGGTACACTGAAGCTTTCTTT.

The genes are TRBV27 and TRBJ2-7; no clear D gene. Per the germline V gene, CDR1 is MNHEY and CDR2 is SMNVEV (reference sequence). Trimming cost V 5 bases and J 7 bases, with 15 bases left between them. The CDR3 has 13 amino acids. In nucleotides, the CDR3 is TGTGCCAGCAGTCCGATTGACCTGGGGGAGCAGTACTTC. Its protein is CASSPIDLGEQYF.

The rearrangement links TRBV25-1 to TRBJ2-4, with D hard to call. The last part of the DNA fits TRBJ2-7 better; the J call may be wrong. The germline V gene has CDR1 MGHDK and CDR2 SYGVNS. This CDR3 has 15 amino acids. In DNA form, the CDR3 reads TGTGCCAGCAGTGAGCGAGCAGGCCTAAGGAACGAGCAGTACTTC. Its translation: CASSERAGLRNEQYF.

The genes are TRBV20-1 and TRBJ2-1; D ambiguous. The CDR3 is 11 residues long. Trimming took off 5 bases at V and 14 bases at J, with 16 bases between the two ends. Per germline, CDR1 DFQATT and CDR2 SNEGSKA (reference sequence). As DNA, the CDR3 is TGCAGTGCTGCCCCCCCGGGTCTTGAGTTCTTC. It specifies CSAAPPGLEFF.

This sequence joins TRBV29-1 and TRBJ2-3; TRBD2 matches 12 bases. The CDR3 totals 16 residues. Germline trimming cut 5 bases from V and 1 base from J; bases unmatched to any gene: 7. Germline V gene data show CDR1 as SQVTM and CDR2 as ANQGSEA. For the CDR3, the DNA is TGCAGCGTTTCTCCCGGACTAGCGGGGCGCACAGATACGCAGTATTTT. It codes for CSVSPGLAGRTDTQYF.

This sequence joins TRBV2 and TRBJ2-1; 7 positions match TRBD2. The CDR3 has 14 residues. V shed 6 bases, J shed 10 bases, and the junction held 12 bases outside the gene matches. Looked up from germline, CDR1 is SNHLY and CDR2 is FYNNEI. The CDR3 sequence: CASRGREGLGEQFF. The CDR3 nucleotides read TGTGCCAGCAGAGGGAGGGAGGGCCTCGGAGAGCAGTTCTTC.

This sequence joins TRBV5-1 and TRBJ2-2; D uncertain. Germline V gene sequence: CDR1 SGHRS, CDR2 YFSETQ. V dropped 4 bases and J dropped 7 bases, with 11 bases sitting between them. The length of the CDR3 is 13 residues. The CDR3 DNA sequence: TGCGCCAGCAGCCCCCTCTTTGGCGGGGAGCTGTTTTTT. Translation: CASSPLFGGELFF.

The chain combines TRBV11-2 with TRBJ1-1; TRBD1 is a possible D gene (6 bases). The CDR3 is 12 amino acids. The germline CDR1 and CDR2 sequences are SGHAT and FQNNGV. Between the trimmed V and J ends, which lost 2 bases and 11 bases, there was a span of 12 bases. The CDR3 region has the DNA TGTGCCAGCAGCTTATCACAGGGTGGCGCTTTCTTT. As protein: CASSLSQGGAFF. The whole variable domain, filled in from reference TRBV11-2 and TRBJ1-1, reads EAGVAQSPRYKIIEKRQSVAFWCNPISGHATLYWYQQILGQGPKLLIQFQNNGVVDDSQLPKDRFSAERLKGVDSTLKIQPAKLEDSAVYLCASSLSQGGAFFGQGTRLTVV.

This chain joins TRBV12-3 or TRBV12-4 and TRBJ2-4; 8 bases map to TRBD2. The J call may be faulty, since TRBJ2-7 better matches the DNA end. The length of the CDR3 is 14 residues. CDR3 protein: CASRAQAGAYEQYF. In DNA form, the CDR3 reads TGTGCCAGCAGGGCCCAAGCGGGAGCCTACGAGCAGTACTTC.

The rearrangement joins TRBV9 to TRBJ2-2; TRBD1 is a possible D gene (6 bases). Trimming left V 3 bases short and J 5 bases short, with 23 bases between. The CDR3 extends over 18 amino acids. The V gene's germline CDR1 is SGDLS and CDR2 YYNGEE. The CDR3 loop reads CASSGGGLNPPQTGELFF. The DNA for the CDR3 is TGTGCCAGCAGCGGAGGGGGTCTTAACCCCCCACAAACCGGGGAGCTGTTTTTT.

The chain links TRBV5-5 to TRBJ2-1, with D perhaps matching TRBD2 (5 bases). The CDR3 runs 15 residues. From germline, CDR1 is SGHKS and CDR2 YYEKEE (reference sequence). Trimming removed 4 bases at V and 2 bases at J, with 13 bases between. The CDR3 protein is CASSPGLVPYNEQFF. The CDR3 region has the DNA TGTGCCAGCAGCCCTGGACTTGTTCCCTACAATGAGCAGTTCTTC.

V and J are TRBV28 and TRBJ2-7; TRBD1 matches at 7 bases. In germline, CDR1 is MDHEN, CDR2 SYDVKM. This CDR3 has 12 residues. J lost 8 bases, V lost 4 bases, and 5 bases had no gene match. In DNA form, the CDR3 reads TGTGCCAGCAGTTCTCGACAGGGAAAGCAGTACTTC. It encodes CASSSRQGKQYF.

This clonotype appeared once. The chain has TRBV28 and TRBJ2-5; TRBD1 aligns across 9 bases. Germline assignment: CDR1 MDHEN and CDR2 SYDVKM. The ends lost 6 bases at V and 3 bases at J; junction bases unmatched: 5. This CDR3 contains 14 residues. The DNA of the CDR3 is TGTGCCAGCAGCTACAGGGGGCTGAAAGAGACCCAGTACTTC. Translated, it gives CASSYRGLKETQYF.

J is TRBJ1-5 and V is TRBV2, with 8 bases that match TRBD1. The CDR3 runs to 12 residues. Trimming at V came to 7 bases and at J to 6 bases, leaving 2 bases not matched to a gene. Germline values: CDR1 SNHLY, CDR2 FYNNEI. CDR3: CASNTGGQPQHF. The CDR3 nucleotides read TGTGCCAGCAACACAGGGGGTCAGCCCCAGCATTTT. The full variable domain, completed using reference TRBV2 and TRBJ1-5, is EPEVTQTPSHQVTQMGQEVILRCVPISNHLYFYWYRQILGQKVEFLVSFYNNEISEKSEIFDDQFSVERPDGSNFTLKIRSTKLEDSAMYFCASNTGGQPQHFGDGTRLSIL.

The CDR3 coding sequence is TGTGCCAGCAGTTCAGGACAGGGTGGGTGGCCCCAGCATTTT. Its translation is CASSSGQGGWPQHF. This chain uses TRBV12-3 or TRBV12-4 with TRBJ1-5; 8 bases fit TRBD1. This CDR3 comprises 14 residues. J gave up 9 bases and V 4 bases, and 8 bases lay outside the gene matches.

The J gene is TRBJ2-3, the V gene TRBV28; 10 nucleotides line up with TRBD2. V trimming: 5 bases; J trimming: 4 bases; junction bases outside the gene matches: 3. Germline-derived CDR1 and CDR2 are MDHEN and SYDVKM. The CDR3 covers 14 residues. CDR3 protein: CASSPSGGPDTQYF. Written as DNA, the CDR3 is TGTGCCAGCAGTCCTAGCGGGGGCCCAGATACGCAGTATTTT.

This clonotype was detected once. CDR3 in amino acids: CASSPKGLAYEQYF. DNA for the CDR3: TGCGCCAGCAGCCCCAAGGGACTAGCCTACGAGCAGTACTTC. This chain joins TRBV4-1 and TRBJ2-7; 8 nucleotides agree with TRBD2. With 4 bases clipped from V and 2 bases from J, the junction kept 4 bases outside the gene matches. The germline V gene has CDR1 MGHRA and CDR2 YSYEKL. This CDR3 is built from 14 residues.

This clonotype was counted between two and nine times. The chain combines TRBV12-3 or TRBV12-4 with TRBJ2-1; 7 bases match TRBD2. Unmatched junction bases numbered 6, after V lost 3 bases and J lost 4 bases. This CDR3 is 15 amino acids long. CDR3 coding DNA: TGTGCCAGCAGTTTGGGCGGGGACTATTACAATGAGCAGTTCTTC. Translating it yields CASSLGGDYYNEQFF.

This chain links TRBV7-2 with TRBJ2-5; TRBD1 might be the D (5 bases). The V end was cut by 4 bases, the J end by 1 base, with 13 bases between. CDR3 size: 15 residues. The germline CDR1 and CDR2 sequences are SGHTA and FQGNSA. The CDR3 region is CASSSQGAPQETQYF. CDR3 nucleotides: TGTGCCAGCAGCTCCCAGGGCGCGCCCCAAGAGACCCAGTACTTC.

This chain connects TRBV7-2 to TRBJ1-4; 7 positions agree with TRBD1. V was pared by 6 bases and J by 8 bases, with 9 bases of the junction left unmatched. The CDR3 contains 14 residues. Germline V gene data show CDR1 as SGHTA and CDR2 as FQGNSA. The CDR3 region is CASRLTGTGEKLFF. DNA of the CDR3: TGTGCCAGCAGGTTGACAGGGACGGGGGAAAAACTGTTTTTT. Full variable domain (missing parts from reference TRBV7-2 and TRBJ1-4): GAGVSQSPSNKVTEKGKDVELRCDPISGHTALYWYRQSLGQGLEFLIYFQGNSAPDKSGLPSDRFSAERTGGSVSTLTIQRTQQEDSAVYLCASRLTGTGEKLFFGSGTQLSVL.

The V call is TRBV27, the J call TRBJ2-3; 16 nucleotides agree with TRBD2. V lost 6 bases and J lost 4; bases outside the gene matches: 7. The CDR3 totals 17 residues. Germline assignment: CDR1 MNHEY and CDR2 SMNVEV (reference sequence). The CDR3 sequence: CASSSGTSGRESDTQYF. DNA for the CDR3: TGTGCCAGCAGCTCCGGGACTAGCGGGAGGGAGTCAGATACGCAGTATTTT.

The chain has TRBV20-1 and TRBJ2-3, with 8 bases that match TRBD2. V was pared by 6 bases and J by 5 bases, with 7 bases of the junction left unmatched. Germline lookup yields CDR1 DFQATT and CDR2 SNEGSKA (reference sequence). The CDR3 covers 13 residues. CDR3 in amino acids: CSASPGGVDTQYF. The CDR3 coding sequence is TGCAGTGCCAGCCCCGGGGGGGTAGATACGCAGTATTTT.

This chain links TRBV7-2 with TRBJ2-1; 7 nucleotides align to TRBD2. With V trimmed by 2 bases and J by 7 bases, 14 bases remained unmatched. Germline assignment: CDR1 SGHTA and CDR2 FQGNSA. This CDR3 region has 17 residues. In DNA, the CDR3 is TGTGCCAGCAGCTTATATCACGCGGGAGTGGGATGGAATGAGCAGTTCTTC. Its translation is CASSLYHAGVGWNEQFF.

The chain couples TRBV27 to TRBJ2-1; 8 bases match TRBD2. The junction had 6 bases not matched to a gene; V was cut back by 5 bases and J by 12 bases. The CDR3 is 12 amino acids. Germline CDR1 is MNHEY and CDR2 is SMNVEV (reference sequence). The CDR3, as DNA: TGTGCCAGCAGTCCCGGACTAGCTGGGCAGTTCTTC. Translation gives CASSPGLAGQFF.

The CDR3 DNA follows: TGCGCCAGCAGCCAAACTAGGACAGGGCGGGAAAAACTGTTTTTT. Translating it yields CASSQTRTGREKLFF. This chain connects TRBV4-1 to TRBJ1-4; 8 bases align to TRBD1. The CDR3 has 15 amino acids. The J segment lost 8 bases and the V segment lost 2 bases, leaving 7 bases of the junction unmatched. Per germline, CDR1 MGHRA and CDR2 YSYEKL.

This clonotype has more than one count but fewer than ten. The chain is built from TRBV29-1 and TRBJ2-5; D perhaps matches TRBD2 (6 bases). This CDR3 region has 13 residues. Germline CDR1 SQVTM, CDR2 ANQGSEA. Trimming pared 5 bases from V and 2 bases from J, leaving 12 bases between. The CDR3 coding sequence is TGCAGCGTTCTAGGACTATTTCAAGAGACCCAGTACTTC. Protein: CSVLGLFQETQYF.

The chain couples TRBV12-3 or TRBV12-4 to TRBJ1-2; TRBD1 might be the D (5 bases). Trimming took off 6 bases at V and 3 bases at J, with 17 bases between the two ends. This CDR3 region has 15 residues. In DNA, the CDR3 is TGTGCCAGCAGACCTCTATCAGGGTGGGACTATGGCTACACCTTC. As protein: CASRPLSGWDYGYTF.

The J gene is TRBJ2-3, the V gene TRBV28; perhaps D is TRBD1 or TRBD2 (6 bases each). The CDR3 consists of 16 residues. With 4 bases removed from V and 4 bases from J, the gap between germline ends came to 18 bases. The V gene's germline CDR1 is MDHEN and CDR2 SYDVKM. The CDR3 sequence: CASSSGHSEGADTQYF. In DNA, the CDR3 is TGTGCCAGCAGTTCGGGACACTCGGAGGGCGCAGATACGCAGTATTTT. The full variable domain, rest sourced from reference TRBV28 and TRBJ2-3, is DVKVTQSSRYLVKRTGEKVFLECVQDMDHENMFWYRQDPGLGLRLIYFSYDVKMKEKGDIPEGYSVSREKKERFSLILESASTNQTSMYLCASSSGHSEGADTQYFGPGTRLTVL.